A selection of T cell receptor beta chains follows, all from one sample in a study of T-cell memory formation after mild COVID-19. TCRdb independently ran MiXCR on the 5' RACE reads; one entry per CDR3 protein. The sample includes around 250,000 distinct CDR3 sequences, around 15% of them seen just once. The sequenced sample consisted of PBMCs or a T cell subset sorted from them (not recorded which). These receptors originate from a man between 18 and 35 years old who had mild COVID-19 (a few samples of this study predate the infection). Cell type and time point are not known. CDR3s include the opening cysteine and the closing phenylalanine or tryptophan. Fields, in order: clone size, D gene, CDR3 length, J gene, V gene, CDR3 DNA, CDR3 protein. The D gene is left open where the match is weak. Clone sizes are given selectively: once, few, many, or a class where the clone is expanded.

>many|-|15|TRBJ2-3|TRBV4-3
TGCGCCAGCAGCCAAGGACAGGGAGGACCAGATACGCAGTATTTT
CASSQGQGGPDTQYF
>many|-|13|TRBJ2-5|TRBV10-3
TGTGCCATCACGAAAGACAGAGAAGAGACCCAGTACTTC
CAITKDREETQYF
>-|-|13|TRBJ2-1|TRBV11-2
TGTGCCAGCATCACCGGGGGATGGGATGAGCAGTTCTTC
CASITGGWDEQFF
>-|-|13|TRBJ2-2|TRBV10-2
TGCGCCAGCAGCGACTTGGTTCCCGGGGAGCTGTTTTTT
CASSDLVPGELFF
>many|-|15|TRBJ1-2|TRBV20-1
TGCAGTGCTCGACGGACGGAAGAGGGGAAAGGAGGCTACACCTTC
CSARRTEEGKGGYTF
>-|-|15|TRBJ1-1|TRBV5-1
TGCGCCAGCAGCTTGGATGGGGGGAGGAACACTGAAGCTTTCTTT
CASSLDGGRNTEAFF
>few|-|14|TRBJ1-2|TRBV29-1
TGCAGCGTGAACGGCGGGCCTGGCGGGTTTGGCTACACCTTC
CSVNGGPGGFGYTF
>-|-|9|TRBJ2-7|TRBV10-3
TGTGCCATCCCGCGCGGGCCGGACTTC
CAIPRGPDF
>-|-|14|TRBJ1-1|TRBV4-1
TGCGCCAGCAGCCAAGAAGGCGAACCCACTGAAGCTTTCTTT
CASSQEGEPTEAFF
>-|-|15|TRBJ1-3|TRBV4-3
TGCGCCAGCAGCCAAGCCGGGGGCTCTGGAAACACCATATATTTT
CASSQAGGSGNTIYF
>few|-|16|TRBJ2-3|TRBV4-1
TGCGCCAGCAGCCAAGAACGAGCAGGGTCCTGGGATACGCAGTATTTT
CASSQERAGSWDTQYF
>-|TRBD2|14|TRBJ2-5|TRBV20-1
TGCAGTGGCAAGAGCGGGGGGGCAGGAGAGACCCAGTACTTC
CSGKSGGAGETQYF
>-|TRBD1|17|TRBJ2-2|TRBV7-2
TGTGCCAGCAGCCGTAGGCCAGGACAGGGAGACACCGGGGAGCTGTTTTTT
CASSRRPGQGDTGELFF
>few|-|15|TRBJ1-1|TRBV9
TGTGCCAGCAGCGTAGGGGGGCAGGGCGGCACTGAAGCTTTCTTT
CASSVGGQGGTEAFF
>-|TRBD2|15|TRBJ2-3|TRBV20-1
TGCAGTGCTAGAGATGCGGGGGTGGAGACAGATACGCAGTATTTT
CSARDAGVETDTQYF
>few|-|12|TRBJ2-3|TRBV6-5
TGTGCCAGCAGTAAACAGGGCGATACGCAGTATTTT
CASSKQGDTQYF
>few|-|14|TRBJ2-5|TRBV12-3/TRBV12-4
TGTGCCAGCAGTTTAAACGTTGGGCGGGAGACCCAGTACTTC
CASSLNVGRETQYF
>-|TRBD2|15|TRBJ2-5|TRBV5-1
TGCGCCAGCAGCTTGCAAGCGGGGGGCCAAGAGACCCAGTACTTC
CASSLQAGGQETQYF
>-|TRBD1|17|TRBJ1-2|TRBV7-9
TGTGCCAGCAGCCGAACAGGACAGGGGCGAGCTAACTATGGCTACACCTTC
CASSRTGQGRANYGYTF
>-|-|14|TRBJ2-7|TRBV15
TGTGCCACCAGCAGAGATAAACTAGCCTACGAGCAGTACTTC
CATSRDKLAYEQYF
>-|TRBD1|15|TRBJ1-1|TRBV7-2
TGTGCCAGCAGCCCAGCGGGACAGCGCCTGACTGAAGCTTTCTTT
CASSPAGQRLTEAFF
>-|TRBD1|14|TRBJ1-1|TRBV4-3
TGCGCCAGCAGCCAAGATCAACAGGGGCTTGAAGCTTTCTTT
CASSQDQQGLEAFF
>-|-|14|TRBJ2-3|TRBV9
TGTGCCAGCAGCGTTCTACTGGGCACAGATACGCAGTATTTT
CASSVLLGTDTQYF
>few|-|12|TRBJ2-5|TRBV6-2/TRBV6-3
TGTGCCAGCAGTTGGGGACCGGAGACCCAGTACTTC
CASSWGPETQYF
>many|TRBD1|13|TRBJ2-1|TRBV7-3
TGTGCCAGCAGCCGGACAGGGGACAATGAGCAGTTCTTC
CASSRTGDNEQFF
>few|-|17|TRBJ1-5|TRBV7-3
TGTGCCAGCAGCTTCCGCAGGGAACCCACTGATAATCAGCCCCAGCATTTT
CASSFRREPTDNQPQHF
>few|TRBD2|16|TRBJ2-3|TRBV7-2
TGTGCCAGCAGCCGAAACAGCGGGGGGGGCACAGATACGCAGTATTTT
CASSRNSGGGTDTQYF
>few|-|13|TRBJ2-1|TRBV4-1
TGCGCCAGCAGCCACCGGCTCCACAATGAGCAGTTCTTC
CASSHRLHNEQFF
>few|TRBD1|15|TRBJ2-2|TRBV7-9
TGTGCCAGCGGATCCAAACAGGGGGGCACCGGGGAGCTGTTTTTT
CASGSKQGGTGELFF
>many|-|14|TRBJ2-2|TRBV20-1
TGCAGTGCCGCCGGGACAACTAACACCGGGGAGCTGTTTTTT
CSAAGTTNTGELFF
>few|TRBD1|15|TRBJ1-5|TRBV4-1
TGCGCCAGCAGCCACCCTGACAGGGGGCCGCAGCCCCAGCATTTT
CASSHPDRGPQPQHF
>few|-|14|TRBJ2-7|TRBV6-5
TGTGCCAGCAGTTCCCGACGGAGCTCCTACGAGCAGTACTTC
CASSSRRSSYEQYF
>-|TRBD1|16|TRBJ2-7|TRBV5-5
TGTGCCAGCAGCTTGCCAGGACAGGCCACTCCCTACGAGCAGTACTTC
CASSLPGQATPYEQYF
>few|-|14|TRBJ2-1|TRBV5-4
TGTGCCAGCAGCGATTTTACCAGTTACAATGAGCAGTTCTTC
CASSDFTSYNEQFF
>few|-|15|TRBJ2-3|TRBV2
TGTGCCAGCAGTGGAAGGGGGGGCGGGACAGATACGCAGTATTTT
CASSGRGGGTDTQYF
>few|-|14|TRBJ2-5|TRBV27
TGTGCCAGCAGCCCCGAGTGGGGGGACGAGACCCAGTACTTC
CASSPEWGDETQYF
>-|TRBD1|13|TRBJ1-2|TRBV28
TGTGCCAGCAGTCGACAGGGTAAGGATGGCTACACCTTC
CASSRQGKDGYTF
>-|-|15|TRBJ2-4|TRBV7-9
TGTGCCAGCAGCCCTGATACCTGGCTGAAAAACATTCAGTACTTC
CASSPDTWLKNIQYF
>many|TRBD1|14|TRBJ2-5|TRBV11-2
TGTGCCAGCAGCCCAGGGGGTACCCAAGAGACCCAGTACTTC
CASSPGGTQETQYF
>-|TRBD2|18|TRBJ2-3|TRBV4-3
TGCGCCAGCAGCCAAGATGGAGTGCGGGGGGACCTCACAGATACGCAGTATTTT
CASSQDGVRGDLTDTQYF
>few|-|11|TRBJ1-3|TRBV6-5
TGTGCCAGCATTCAGGGGAACACCATATATTTT
CASIQGNTIYF
>many|TRBD2|22|TRBJ2-1|TRBV27
TGTGCCAGCAGGGGTACGGGGGCGGTTTTCCAGCGGGGGGCCCTTGTAGGCAATGAGCAGTTCTTC
CASRGTGAVFQRGALVGNEQFF
>-|-|13|TRBJ2-3|TRBV11-1
TGTGCCAGCAGCTTAGAGACGGCAGATACGCAGTATTTT
CASSLETADTQYF
>few|-|14|TRBJ2-3|TRBV7-3
TGTGCCAGCAGCCCTACAGGGACCACAGATACGCAGTATTTT
CASSPTGTTDTQYF
>many|-|15|TRBJ1-3|TRBV28
TGTGCCAGCAGTTTAGGGGGCGCCTCGGGAAACACCATATATTTT
CASSLGGASGNTIYF
>-|TRBD2|15|TRBJ2-1|TRBV9
TGTGCCAGCAGCGTAGTCGGGGGGGAATACAATGAGCAGTTCTTC
CASSVVGGEYNEQFF
>few|TRBD2|17|TRBJ2-3|TRBV28
TGTGCCAGCAGTCGCCGGCCCCGGCGGGGGGGGGGAGATACGCAGTATTTT
CASSRRPRRGGGDTQYF
>-|-|15|TRBJ1-5|TRBV4-2
TGTGCCAGCAGCCAGGAGGGGAATAGCAATCAGCCCCAGCATTTT
CASSQEGNSNQPQHF
>few|TRBD1|18|TRBJ2-6|TRBV4-1
TGCGCCAGCAGCCTACAGACAGGGTTTGAGGCTGGGGCCAACGTCCTGACTTTC
CASSLQTGFEAGANVLTF
>-|-|13|TRBJ2-3|TRBV6-2/TRBV6-3
TGTGCCAGCACCAGAGGTTCCCCAGATACGCAGTATTTT
CASTRGSPDTQYF